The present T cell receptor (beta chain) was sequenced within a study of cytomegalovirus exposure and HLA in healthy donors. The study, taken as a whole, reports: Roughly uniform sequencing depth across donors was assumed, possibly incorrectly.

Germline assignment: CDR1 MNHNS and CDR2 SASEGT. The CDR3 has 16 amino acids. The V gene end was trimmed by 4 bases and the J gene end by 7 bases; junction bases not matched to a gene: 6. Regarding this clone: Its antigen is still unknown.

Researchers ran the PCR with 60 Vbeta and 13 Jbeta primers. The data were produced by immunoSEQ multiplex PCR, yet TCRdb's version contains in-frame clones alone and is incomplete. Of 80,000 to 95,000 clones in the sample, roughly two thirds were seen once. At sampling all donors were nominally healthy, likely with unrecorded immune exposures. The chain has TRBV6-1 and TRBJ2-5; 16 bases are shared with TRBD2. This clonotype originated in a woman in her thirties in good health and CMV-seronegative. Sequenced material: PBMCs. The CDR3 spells CASSVGTSGRGVTQYF. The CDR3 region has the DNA TGTGCCAGCAGTGTTGGGACTAGCGGGAGGGGAGTGACCCAGTACTTC.